The 24 T cell receptor beta chains given below trace back to one sample, sequenced in a study of beta chain features in type 1 diabetes. Isolated RNA was reverse transcribed in full, so expressed TCRB transcripts were sequenced. Here immunoSEQ multiplex PCR was the method, and the copy in TCRdb shows in-frame clones only, minus some. The table shows roughly 310,000 clones, with approximately 10% occurring only once. The sample taken for sequencing was naive CD4+ T cells from blood. Source of these receptors: a woman aged 30 to 39 in good health.

The chain has TRBV20-1 and TRBJ1-1; D is uncertain. Germline values: CDR1 DFQATT, CDR2 SNEGSKA (reference sequence). Trimming cost V 4 bases and J 9 bases, with 9 bases left between them. This CDR3 has 10 residues. CDR3 sequence: CSATGRKAFF. The CDR3 bases are TGCAGTGCTACAGGTCGAAAAGCTTTCTTT.

This clone was observed a few times. V gene TRBV14 combines with J gene TRBJ2-3; D gene uncertain. Trimming left V 2 bases short and J 3 bases short, with 9 bases between. This CDR3 is built from 14 residues. Germline V gene data show CDR1 as SGHDN and CDR2 as FVKESK. The CDR3 DNA reads TGTGCCAGCAGCCAAATTACGCGAACAGATACGCAGTATTTT. It specifies CASSQITRTDTQYF. Drawing the rest from reference TRBV14 and TRBJ2-3, the complete variable domain is EAGVTQFPSHSVIEKGQTVTLRCDPISGHDNLYWYRRVMGKEIKFLLHFVKESKQDESGMPNNRFLAERTGGTYSTLKVQPAELEDSGVYFCASSQITRTDTQYFGPGTRLTVL.

This rearrangement joins TRBV4-1 to TRBJ2-1; a possible D gene is TRBD2 (5 bases). The germline V gene encodes CDR1 MGHRA and CDR2 YSYEKL. With 7 bases removed from V and 0 bases from J, the gap between germline ends came to 13 bases. This CDR3 spans 15 amino acids. The CDR3 nucleotides read TGCGCCAGCACCGGGCGGGTTAGCTCCTACAATGAGCAGTTCTTC. Its protein is CASTGRVSSYNEQFF.

This clone showed up just a few times. J is TRBJ1-5 and V is TRBV18; D call uncertain. V was shortened by 5 bases and J by 3 bases, with 14 bases between the two germline ends. CDR3 length equals 15 residues. From germline, CDR1 is KGHSH and CDR2 LQKENI. The CDR3 DNA sequence: TGTGCCAGCTCATTTAGTTCCGGGAACAATCAGCCCCAGCATTTT. Amino acids: CASSFSSGNNQPQHF. The full variable domain, its missing parts supplied by reference TRBV18 and TRBJ1-5, is NAGVMQNPRHLVRRRGQEARLRCSPMKGHSHVYWYRQLPEEGLKFMVYLQKENIIDESGMPKERFSAEFPKEGPSILRIQQVVRGDSAAYFCASSFSSGNNQPQHFGDGTRLSIL.

The sample holds a few counts of this clone. The rearrangement uses TRBV19 and TRBJ2-3; tentatively, D is TRBD2 (5 bases). Germline CDR1 LNHDA, CDR2 SQIVND (reference sequence). Between the trimmed V and J ends, which lost 7 bases and 4 bases, there was a span of 12 bases. This CDR3 comprises 13 residues. CDR3 DNA sequence: TGTGCCAGTAAGGAGCGGCTAGCAGATACGCAGTATTTT. Its protein product is CASKERLADTQYF.

This clone was seen a handful of times. The chain carries TRBV20-1 and TRBJ2-7; no reliable D call. CDR1 DFQATT and CDR2 SNEGSKA come from the germline V gene (reference sequence). The V and J ends lost 7 bases and 1 base respectively, with 5 bases between them. The CDR3 has 10 residues. The CDR3, as DNA: TGCAGTGACAGTTCCTACGAGCAGTACTTC. Translating it yields CSDSSYEQYF.

This clone was seen more than once but under ten times. The J gene is TRBJ2-7, the V gene TRBV5-1, with 9 bases fitting TRBD1. J gave up 5 bases and V 4 bases, and 7 bases lay outside the gene matches. Germline CDR1 SGHRS, CDR2 YFSETQ. The CDR3 sequence is 14 residues long. The CDR3 loop is CASSAGQGLDEQYF. As DNA, the CDR3 is TGCGCCAGCAGCGCAGGACAGGGGCTCGACGAGCAGTACTTC.

This clone was counted only a few times. V is TRBV5-1 and J is TRBJ1-2, with 7 nucleotides matching TRBD1. V lost 1 base to trimming and J lost 2 bases; unmatched junction nucleotides: 5. This CDR3 is 15 amino acids long. Germline V gives CDR1 SGHRS, CDR2 YFSETQ. The CDR3, as DNA: TGCGCCAGCAGCTTGTCCGGACAGGCCAACTATGGCTACACCTTC. This sequence encodes CASSLSGQANYGYTF.

In this sample, this clone turned up once. V usage is TRBV20-1 and J usage is TRBJ2-3, with TRBD2 matching 7 bases. Germline V lookup: CDR1 DFQATT, CDR2 SNEGSKA (reference sequence). There are 11 residues in the CDR3. The CDR3 bases are TGCGGGACTATATCCCCCAATACGCAGTATTTT. It translates to CGTISPNTQYF.

In this sample, this clone turned up a few times. The V and J genes are TRBV27 and TRBJ1-5; D unresolved. Trimming left V 3 bases short and J 2 bases short, with 11 bases between. The germline V gene encodes CDR1 MNHEY and CDR2 SMNVEV (reference sequence). The CDR3 has 15 amino acids. This CDR3 reads CASSFLGGGNQPQHF. The CDR3 nucleotides are TGTGCCAGCAGTTTTCTGGGTGGAGGCAATCAGCCCCAGCATTTT.

CDR3 DNA: TGTGCCAGCAGCACCGCGGCCACAGATACGCAGTATTTT. This sequence encodes CASSTAATDTQYF. The chain combines TRBV7-2 with TRBJ2-3; D gene unclear. Per germline, CDR1 SGHTA and CDR2 FQGNSA. The CDR3 has 13 amino acids. V lost 5 bases to trimming and J lost 2 bases, with 8 bases between them.

In this sample, this clone turned up a few times. V and J are TRBV5-4 and TRBJ2-7, with TRBD2 identical over 10 bases. V dropped 4 bases and J dropped 1; count of bases not matched to a gene: 5. Looked up from germline, CDR1 is SGHNT and CDR2 is YYREEE (reference sequence). CDR3 length: 15 amino acids. DNA of the CDR3: TGTGCCAGCAGCCTGGGACTAGCGCTATCCTACGAGCAGTACTTC. Amino acids: CASSLGLALSYEQYF.

The rearrangement uses TRBV4-2 and TRBJ2-6, with 10 bases aligning to TRBD2. The V gene end was trimmed by 0 bases and the J gene end by 3 bases; junction bases not matched to a gene: 11. This CDR3 spans 20 amino acids. Germline V lookup: CDR1 LGHNA, CDR2 YNFKEQ. As DNA, the CDR3 is TGTGCCAGCAGCCAAGAGGATCAGGCTAGCGGGAGTGGTGGGGCCAACGTCCTGACTTTC. Protein sequence: CASSQEDQASGSGGANVLTF.

This clone was counted between two and nine times. The CDR3 DNA reads as TGTGCCAGCTCACCAGTGGCTAGCGGAACCTACAATGAGCAGTTCTTC. Its translation: CASSPVASGTYNEQFF. The chain uses TRBV18 and TRBJ2-1, with TRBD2 matching over 7 bases. Unmatched junction bases numbered 6, after V lost 2 bases and J lost 2 bases. This CDR3 is 16 amino acids long. From germline, CDR1 is KGHSH and CDR2 LQKENI.

The chain combines TRBV5-1 with TRBJ2-7, with a possible D match to TRBD2 (5 bases). CDR3 size: 14 residues. Trimming took 1 base from V and 5 from J, leaving 13 bases between them. Looked up from germline, CDR1 is SGHRS and CDR2 is YFSETQ. Here the CDR3 reads CASSLLLDSHEQYF. The CDR3, as DNA: TGCGCCAGCAGCTTGCTACTAGATTCCCACGAGCAGTACTTC. Looking up the rest from reference TRBV5-1 and TRBJ2-7 gives the full variable domain: KAGVTQTPRYLIKTRGQQVTLSCSPISGHRSVSWYQQTPGQGLQFLFEYFSETQRNKGNFPGRFSGRQFSNSRSEMNVSTLELGDSALYLCASSLLLDSHEQYFGPGTRLTVT.

This chain's CDR3 is CASSVDRTLEGYTF. CDR3 DNA: TGTGCCAGCAGCGTCGACAGGACGCTCGAAGGCTACACCTTC. This chain uses TRBV9 with TRBJ1-2, with D perhaps TRBD1 (6 bases). The CDR3 contains 14 residues. Germline CDR1 is SGDLS and CDR2 is YYNGEE. Trimming took 2 bases from V and 8 from J, leaving 16 bases between them.

This chain connects TRBV27 to TRBJ2-7; 7 bases align to TRBD2. Germline V lookup: CDR1 MNHEY, CDR2 SMNVEV (reference sequence). Trimming at V came to 3 bases and at J to 3 bases, leaving 2 bases not matched to a gene. This CDR3 contains 13 residues. Here the CDR3 reads CASSLRENYEQYF. Here the CDR3 DNA reads TGTGCCAGCAGTTTGCGGGAGAACTACGAGCAGTACTTC.

In this sample, this clone turned up a few times. The chain is built from TRBV2 and TRBJ2-5; TRBD1 matches at 7 bases. Germline V CDR1 and CDR2: SNHLY, FYNNEI. The CDR3 loop spans 15 amino acids. V gave up 4 bases and J gave up 5 bases; unmatched junction bases: 10. CDR3 nucleotide sequence: TGTGCCAGCAGTGTCGGGAAGGGGGCTAGTGAGACCCAGTACTTC. Translating it yields CASSVGKGASETQYF.

This clone has a handful of counts. This chain links TRBV28 with TRBJ1-2; the D gene is possibly TRBD1 (6 bases). Per germline, CDR1 MDHEN and CDR2 SYDVKM. The CDR3 consists of 14 residues. V lost 6 bases, J lost 6 bases, and 17 bases lay in between. CDR3 DNA: TGTGCCAGCAGCATACCTGTGGCAGGGGATGGCTACACCTTC. Residues: CASSIPVAGDGYTF.

This chain joins TRBV18 and TRBJ1-5; D is perhaps TRBD1 (5 bases). Trimming removed 2 bases from V and 8 bases from J, with 13 bases in between. CDR1 KGHSH and CDR2 LQKENI come from the germline V gene. The CDR3 spans 14 residues. CDR3 loop: CASSPSQGQKPQHF. CDR3 DNA sequence: TGTGCCAGCTCACCATCTCAGGGTCAGAAGCCCCAGCATTTT.

The chain joins TRBV30 to TRBJ1-5, with D unclear. The CDR3 totals 14 residues. V lost 3 bases and J 0 bases, leaving 9 bases between the germline ends. Germline-derived CDR1 and CDR2 are GTSNPN and SVGIG (reference sequence). CDR3 sequence: CAWSGGYSNQPQHF. The CDR3 DNA is TGTGCCTGGAGCGGAGGGTATAGCAATCAGCCCCAGCATTTT.

This chain links TRBV28 with TRBJ2-5; 8 nucleotides agree with TRBD1. The CDR3 length is 15 residues. The germline V gene encodes CDR1 MDHEN and CDR2 SYDVKM. The V segment lost 3 bases and the J segment 7 bases; nucleotides outside the gene matches: 10. The CDR3 region is CASSFSLTGEATQYF. CDR3 nucleotides: TGTGCCAGCAGTTTTTCGCTGACAGGGGAGGCGACCCAGTACTTC.

CDR3 bases: TGCGCCAGCAGCTTGATAGGGGTAGGGGCTGGGGCCAACGTCCTGACTTTC. Translation: CASSLIGVGAGANVLTF. This chain uses TRBV5-1 with TRBJ2-6; possibly TRBD1 for D (5 bases). Germline assignment: CDR1 SGHRS and CDR2 YFSETQ. Trimming pared 1 base from V and 2 bases from J, leaving 13 bases between. CDR3 length: 17 residues.

This clone was detected a few times. The chain is built from TRBV7-9 and TRBJ2-5; 7 bases are shared with TRBD1. The CDR3 runs to 16 residues. CDR1 and CDR2 (germline): SEHNR, FQNEAQ (reference sequence). J lost 1 base, V lost 4 bases, and 9 bases had no gene match. The CDR3 DNA reads as TGTGCCAGCAGCTCACCCAGGGGGTTAATCCAAGAGACCCAGTACTTC. It specifies CASSSPRGLIQETQYF.